This passage covers 6 T cell receptor beta chains from one sample sequenced in a study of T cell repertoires in cytomegalovirus infection. No antigen is known for these receptors. MiXCR, applied by TCRdb to the reads, yields one record per CDR3 protein. The data contain over 95,000 distinct CDR3 sequences, 30% to 35% of them singletons. Material: CD8+ T cells from cultured PBMCs, obtained from culture after CMV antigen stimulation. The source is a human donor in good health (CMV status not recorded). Some clones in this sample may be carry-over from other donors' samples.

The chain employs TRBV2 and TRBJ2-7; TRBD1 is a possible D gene (6 bases). Deletions cut 6 bases from V and 5 bases from J, with 17 bases between. The CDR3 runs to 14 residues. Germline V CDR1 and CDR2: SNHLY, FYNNEI. In DNA, the CDR3 is TGTGCCAGCAGGGGGGACACCCGCCAGGACGAGCAGTACTTC. Protein product: CASRGDTRQDEQYF.

This clonotype showed up many times. The chain combines TRBV7-6 with TRBJ2-3; perhaps TRBD1 as D (5 bases). Germline CDR1 reads SGHVS; CDR2 reads FNYEAQ. Trimming took off 3 bases at V and 2 bases at J, with 12 bases between the two ends. The CDR3 has 15 amino acids. The CDR3 is CASSLTEIFTDTQYF. CDR3 nucleotide sequence: TGTGCCAGCAGCTTGACAGAGATCTTCACAGATACGCAGTATTTT.

This clonotype showed up just once. The CDR3 sequence is CASSLGPRDSNQPQHF. The DNA of the CDR3 is TGTGCCAGCAGCTTGGGGCCCCGAGACTCAAATCAGCCCCAGCATTTT. V usage is TRBV5-5 and J usage is TRBJ1-5; the D is unclear. V was pared by 0 bases and J by 4 bases, with 14 bases between. The germline V gene encodes CDR1 SGHKS and CDR2 YYEKEE (reference sequence). This CDR3 region has 16 residues.

This clonotype was seen ten or more times. The chain couples TRBV7-3 to TRBJ2-1, with TRBD1 as a possible D gene (6 bases). The CDR3 length is 13 residues. The germline gives CDR1 SGHTA, CDR2 FQGTGA. Between the trimmed V and J ends, which lost 5 bases and 7 bases, there was a span of 12 bases. CDR3 DNA sequence: TGTGCCAGCAGCCCCACGAGGGGGAATGAGCAGTTCTTC. Amino acid sequence: CASSPTRGNEQFF.

This clonotype was picked up a small number of times. The chain couples TRBV7-9 to TRBJ1-1, with no clear D. Germline CDR1 reads SEHNR; CDR2 reads FQNEAQ (reference sequence). V was shortened by 2 bases and J by 2 bases, with 12 bases between the two germline ends. CDR3 size: 15 residues. The CDR3 is CASSLPPSLNTEAFF. The CDR3 nucleotides are TGTGCCAGCAGCTTACCACCTTCTTTAAACACTGAAGCTTTCTTT.

The chain is built from TRBV6-2 or TRBV6-3 and TRBJ2-1, with D perhaps TRBD1 (5 bases). The germline V gene has CDR1 MNHEY and CDR2 SVGEGT. Deletions cut 2 bases from V and 0 bases from J, with 8 bases between. The CDR3 runs 15 residues. CDR3 nucleotides: TGTGCCAGCAGTTACAGGACAATCTCCTACAATGAGCAGTTCTTC. Residues: CASSYRTISYNEQFF.